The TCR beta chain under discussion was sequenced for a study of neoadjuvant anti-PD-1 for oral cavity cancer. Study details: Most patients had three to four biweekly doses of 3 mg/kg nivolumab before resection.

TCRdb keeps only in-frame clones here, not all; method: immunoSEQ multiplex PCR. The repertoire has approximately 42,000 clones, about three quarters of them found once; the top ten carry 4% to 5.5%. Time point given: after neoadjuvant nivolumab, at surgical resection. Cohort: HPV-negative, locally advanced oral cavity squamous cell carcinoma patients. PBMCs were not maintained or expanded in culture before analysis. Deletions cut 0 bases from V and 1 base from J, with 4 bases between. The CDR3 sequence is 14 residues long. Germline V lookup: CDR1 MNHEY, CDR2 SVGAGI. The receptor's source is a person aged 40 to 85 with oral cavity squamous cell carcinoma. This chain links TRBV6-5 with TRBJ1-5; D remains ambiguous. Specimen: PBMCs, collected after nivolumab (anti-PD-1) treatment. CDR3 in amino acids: CASSYSTSNQPQHF. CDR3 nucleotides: TGTGCCAGCAGTTACTCGACCAGCAATCAGCCCCAGCATTTT.